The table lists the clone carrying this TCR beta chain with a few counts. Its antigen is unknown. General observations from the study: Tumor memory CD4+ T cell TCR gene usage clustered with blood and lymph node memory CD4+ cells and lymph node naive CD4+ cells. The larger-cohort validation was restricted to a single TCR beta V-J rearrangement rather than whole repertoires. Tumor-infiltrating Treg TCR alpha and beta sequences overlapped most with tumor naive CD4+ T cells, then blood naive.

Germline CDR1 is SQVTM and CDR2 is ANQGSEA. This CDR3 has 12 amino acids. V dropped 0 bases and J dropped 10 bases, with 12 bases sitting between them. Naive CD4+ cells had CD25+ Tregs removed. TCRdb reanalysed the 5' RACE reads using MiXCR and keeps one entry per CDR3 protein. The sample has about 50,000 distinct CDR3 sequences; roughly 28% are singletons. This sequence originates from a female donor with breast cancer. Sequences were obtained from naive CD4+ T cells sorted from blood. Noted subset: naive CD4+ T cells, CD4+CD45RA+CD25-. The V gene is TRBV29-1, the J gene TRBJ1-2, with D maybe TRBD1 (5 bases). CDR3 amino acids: CSVEDQARDYTF. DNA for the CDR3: TGCAGCGTTGAAGATCAAGCCAGGGACTACACCTTC.